This T cell receptor beta chain comes out of a study of regulatory T cells in long-lasting Graves disease. Details on this clonotype: This clone may be a read error of a much larger clone one base away.

Germline V CDR1 and CDR2: SGHTA, FQGNSA. The CDR3 totals 15 residues. Time point specified: newly diagnosed GD, antithyroid drugs for less than 3 months. With RNA extracted from PBMCs as input, the TCR library was made. Combining iRepertoire HTBI primers with Arm-PCR of CDR3 regions, the authors built TCR beta libraries. TCRdb called the multiplex PCR reads again in MiXCR, with one record for every CDR3 protein. The sample has around 450,000 distinct CDR3 sequences; 15% to 20% are singletons. The same data also contributed to another study, on T cells in Graves' hyperthyroidism and ophthalmopathy.

V gene TRBV7-2 combines with J gene TRBJ2-5; 7 positions match TRBD2. The sequences come from peripheral blood mononuclear cells (PBMCs), collected at new diagnosis, from a patient treated with antithyroid drugs. The receptor was derived from a man aged 40-49 years with Graves disease. The CDR3, as DNA: TGTGCCAGCAGCACCCAAGGCGGGAGTGGCGAGACCCGGTACTTC. This translates into CASSTQGGSGETRYF.